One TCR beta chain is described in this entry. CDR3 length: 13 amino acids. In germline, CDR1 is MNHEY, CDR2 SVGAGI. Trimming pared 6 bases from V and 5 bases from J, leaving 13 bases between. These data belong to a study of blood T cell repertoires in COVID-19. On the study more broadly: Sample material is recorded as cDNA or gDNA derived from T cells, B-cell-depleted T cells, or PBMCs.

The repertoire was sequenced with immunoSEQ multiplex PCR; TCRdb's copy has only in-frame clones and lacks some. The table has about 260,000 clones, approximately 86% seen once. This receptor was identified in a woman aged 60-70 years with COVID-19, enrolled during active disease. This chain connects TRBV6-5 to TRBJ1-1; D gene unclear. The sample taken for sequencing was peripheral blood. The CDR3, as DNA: TGTGCCAGCAGCAATAAACTTTATACTGAAGCTTTCTTT. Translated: CASSNKLYTEAFF.